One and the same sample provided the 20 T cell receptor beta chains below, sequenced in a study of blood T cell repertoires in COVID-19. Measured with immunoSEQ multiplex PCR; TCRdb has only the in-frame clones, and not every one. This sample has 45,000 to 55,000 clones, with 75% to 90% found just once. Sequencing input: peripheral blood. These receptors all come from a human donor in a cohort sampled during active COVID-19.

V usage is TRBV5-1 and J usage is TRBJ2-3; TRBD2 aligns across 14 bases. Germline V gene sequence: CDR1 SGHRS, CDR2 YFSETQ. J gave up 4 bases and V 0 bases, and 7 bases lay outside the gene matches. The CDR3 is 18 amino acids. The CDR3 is CASSLATSGGAIADTQYF. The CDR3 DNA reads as TGCGCCAGCAGCTTGGCGACTAGCGGGGGGGCTATCGCAGATACGCAGTATTTT.

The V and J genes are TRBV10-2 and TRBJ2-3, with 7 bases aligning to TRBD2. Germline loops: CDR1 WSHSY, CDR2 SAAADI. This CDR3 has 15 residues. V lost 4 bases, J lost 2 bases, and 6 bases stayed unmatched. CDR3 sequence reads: CASSARRGDTDTQYF. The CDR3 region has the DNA TGCGCCAGCAGTGCACGACGGGGGGACACAGATACGCAGTATTTT.

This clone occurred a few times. This CDR3 reads CASSQGGSGLYNEQFF. CDR3 coding DNA: TGCGCCAGCAGCCAAGGCGGTAGCGGATTGTACAATGAGCAGTTCTTC. The chain carries TRBV4-3 and TRBJ2-1; D is possibly TRBD2 (6 bases). CDR3 length: 16 amino acids. The V gene lost 1 base and the J gene lost 4 bases, with 14 bases spanning the gap. The germline gives CDR1 LGHNA, CDR2 YSLEER.

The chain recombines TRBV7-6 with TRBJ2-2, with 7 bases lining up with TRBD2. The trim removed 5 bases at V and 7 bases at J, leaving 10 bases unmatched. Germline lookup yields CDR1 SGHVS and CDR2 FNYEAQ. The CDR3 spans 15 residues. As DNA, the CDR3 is TGTGCCAGCAGCGCCAGCGGGGCTGGTGTCGGGGAGCTGTTTTTT. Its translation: CASSASGAGVGELFF.

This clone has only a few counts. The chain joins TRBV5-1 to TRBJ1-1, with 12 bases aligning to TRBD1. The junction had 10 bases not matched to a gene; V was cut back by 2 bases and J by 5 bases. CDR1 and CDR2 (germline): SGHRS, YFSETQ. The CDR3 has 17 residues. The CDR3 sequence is CASSLIGTGGVGTEAFF. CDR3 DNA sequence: TGCGCCAGCAGCTTAATAGGGACAGGGGGCGTCGGAACTGAAGCTTTCTTT. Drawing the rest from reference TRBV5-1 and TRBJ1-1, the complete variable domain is KAGVTQTPRYLIKTRGQQVTLSCSPISGHRSVSWYQQTPGQGLQFLFEYFSETQRNKGNFPGRFSGRQFSNSRSEMNVSTLELGDSALYLCASSLIGTGGVGTEAFFGQGTRLTVV.

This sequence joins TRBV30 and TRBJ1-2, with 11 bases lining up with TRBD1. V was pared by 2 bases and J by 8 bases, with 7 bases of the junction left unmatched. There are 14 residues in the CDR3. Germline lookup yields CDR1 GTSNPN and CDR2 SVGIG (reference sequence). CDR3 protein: CAWSSGQGARGYTF. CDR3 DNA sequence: TGTGCCTGGAGTTCAGGACAGGGGGCGAGGGGCTACACCTTC.

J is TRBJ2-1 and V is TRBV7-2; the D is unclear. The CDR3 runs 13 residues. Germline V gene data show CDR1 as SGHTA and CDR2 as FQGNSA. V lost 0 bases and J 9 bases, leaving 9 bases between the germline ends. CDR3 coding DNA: TGTGCCAGCAGCTTAGCGCAACTTCGTGAGCAGTTCTTC. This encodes CASSLAQLREQFF.

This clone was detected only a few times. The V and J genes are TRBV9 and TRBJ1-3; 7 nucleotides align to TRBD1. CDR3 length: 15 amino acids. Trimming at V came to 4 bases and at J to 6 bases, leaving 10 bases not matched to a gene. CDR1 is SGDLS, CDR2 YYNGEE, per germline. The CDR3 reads CASSPSTGRTNTIYF. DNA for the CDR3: TGTGCCAGCAGCCCGTCGACAGGGAGAACAAACACCATATATTTT.

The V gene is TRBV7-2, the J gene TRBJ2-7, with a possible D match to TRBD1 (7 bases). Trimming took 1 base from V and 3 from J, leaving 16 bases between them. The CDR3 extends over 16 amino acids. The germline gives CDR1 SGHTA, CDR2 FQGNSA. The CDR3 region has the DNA TGTGCCAGCAGCTTAGGGGTCAGGGGGGCCGGCTACGAGCAGTACTTC. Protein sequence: CASSLGVRGAGYEQYF.

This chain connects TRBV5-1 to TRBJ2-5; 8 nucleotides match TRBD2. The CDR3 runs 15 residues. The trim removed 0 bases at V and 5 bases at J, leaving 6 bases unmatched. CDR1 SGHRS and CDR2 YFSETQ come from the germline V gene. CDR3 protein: CASSLAGGPGETQYF. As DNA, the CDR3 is TGCGCCAGCAGCTTGGCGGGGGGGCCGGGGGAGACCCAGTACTTC.

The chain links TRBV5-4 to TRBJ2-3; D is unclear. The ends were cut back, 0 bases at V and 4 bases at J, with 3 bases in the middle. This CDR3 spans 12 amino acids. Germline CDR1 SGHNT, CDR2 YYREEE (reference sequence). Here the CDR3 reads CASSLAADTQYF. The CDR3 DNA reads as TGTGCCAGCAGCTTGGCCGCAGATACGCAGTATTTT.

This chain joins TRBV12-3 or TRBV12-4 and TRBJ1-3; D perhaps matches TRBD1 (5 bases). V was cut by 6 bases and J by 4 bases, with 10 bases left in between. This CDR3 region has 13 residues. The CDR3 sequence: CASSRVGGNTIYF. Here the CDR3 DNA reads TGTGCCAGCAGCAGGGTAGGAGGAAACACCATATATTTT.

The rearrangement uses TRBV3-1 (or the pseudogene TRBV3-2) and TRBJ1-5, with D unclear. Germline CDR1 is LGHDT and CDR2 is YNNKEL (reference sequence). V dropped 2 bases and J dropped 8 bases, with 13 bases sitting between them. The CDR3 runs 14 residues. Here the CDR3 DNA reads TGTGCCAGCAGCCAAAATCCCGGCGGGGAGCCCCAGCATTTT. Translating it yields CASSQNPGGEPQHF.

CDR3 sequence reads: CASSLRDRVGYGYTF. For the CDR3, the DNA is TGTGCCAGCAGCCTCCGGGACAGGGTCGGCTATGGCTACACCTTC. The chain carries TRBV5-4 and TRBJ1-2; TRBD1 aligns across 9 bases. Germline CDR1 reads SGHNT; CDR2 reads YYREEE (reference sequence). This CDR3 comprises 15 residues. V was clipped by 4 bases and J by 4 bases; unmatched bases: 8.

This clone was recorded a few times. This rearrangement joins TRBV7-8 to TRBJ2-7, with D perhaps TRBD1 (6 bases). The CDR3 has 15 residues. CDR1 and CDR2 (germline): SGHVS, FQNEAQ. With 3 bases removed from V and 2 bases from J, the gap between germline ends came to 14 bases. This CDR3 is CASSFFRTETYEQYF. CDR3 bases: TGTGCCAGCAGCTTTTTCCGGACAGAGACCTACGAGCAGTACTTC.

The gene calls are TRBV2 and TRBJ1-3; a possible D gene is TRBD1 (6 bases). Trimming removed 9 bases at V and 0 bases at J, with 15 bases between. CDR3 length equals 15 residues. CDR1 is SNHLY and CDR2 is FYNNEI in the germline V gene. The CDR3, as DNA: TGTGCCAGAAACCAAGGACAGAGCTCTGGAAACACCATATATTTT. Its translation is CARNQGQSSGNTIYF.

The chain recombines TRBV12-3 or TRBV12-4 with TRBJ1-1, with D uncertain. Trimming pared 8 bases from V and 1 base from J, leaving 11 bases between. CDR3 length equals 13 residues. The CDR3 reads CASGVRENTEAFF. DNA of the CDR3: TGTGCCAGCGGAGTCAGAGAGAACACTGAAGCTTTCTTT.

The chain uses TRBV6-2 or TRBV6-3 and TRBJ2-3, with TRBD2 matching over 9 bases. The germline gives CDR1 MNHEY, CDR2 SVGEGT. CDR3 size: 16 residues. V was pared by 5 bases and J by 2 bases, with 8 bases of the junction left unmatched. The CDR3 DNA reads TGTGCCAGCAGTAGGGGCGGGGGGGCCAACACAGATACGCAGTATTTT. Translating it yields CASSRGGGANTDTQYF.

In nucleotides, the CDR3 is TGTGCCAGCAGCCGCGGGGACAGGGGCTATGGCTACACCTTC. It encodes CASSRGDRGYGYTF. This chain joins TRBV5-5 and TRBJ1-2; 10 bases agree with TRBD1. The CDR3 runs to 14 residues. CDR1 and CDR2 from the germline V gene are SGHKS and YYEKEE (reference sequence). V was clipped by 4 bases and J by 4 bases; unmatched bases: 4.

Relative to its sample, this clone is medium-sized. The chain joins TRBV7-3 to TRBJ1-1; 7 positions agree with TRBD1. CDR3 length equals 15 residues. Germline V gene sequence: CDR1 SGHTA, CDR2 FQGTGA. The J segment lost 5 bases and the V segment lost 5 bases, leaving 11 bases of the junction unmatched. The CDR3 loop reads CASSLSPGQETEAFF. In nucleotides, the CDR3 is TGTGCCAGCAGCCTATCCCCCGGACAGGAAACTGAAGCTTTCTTT.